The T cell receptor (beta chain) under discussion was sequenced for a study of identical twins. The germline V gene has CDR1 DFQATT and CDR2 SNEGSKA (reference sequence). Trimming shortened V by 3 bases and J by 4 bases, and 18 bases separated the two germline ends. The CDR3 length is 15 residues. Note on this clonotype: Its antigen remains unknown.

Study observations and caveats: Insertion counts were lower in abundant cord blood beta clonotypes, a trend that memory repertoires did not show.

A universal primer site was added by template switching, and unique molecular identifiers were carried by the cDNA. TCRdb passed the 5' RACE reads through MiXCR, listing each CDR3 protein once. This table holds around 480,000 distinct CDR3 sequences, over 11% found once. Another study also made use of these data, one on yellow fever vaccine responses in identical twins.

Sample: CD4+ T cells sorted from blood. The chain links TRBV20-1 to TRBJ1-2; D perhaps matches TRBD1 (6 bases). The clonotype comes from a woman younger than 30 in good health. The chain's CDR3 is CSARPNLQGLYGYTF. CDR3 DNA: TGCAGTGCTAGGCCTAACTTACAGGGTCTCTATGGCTACACCTTC.